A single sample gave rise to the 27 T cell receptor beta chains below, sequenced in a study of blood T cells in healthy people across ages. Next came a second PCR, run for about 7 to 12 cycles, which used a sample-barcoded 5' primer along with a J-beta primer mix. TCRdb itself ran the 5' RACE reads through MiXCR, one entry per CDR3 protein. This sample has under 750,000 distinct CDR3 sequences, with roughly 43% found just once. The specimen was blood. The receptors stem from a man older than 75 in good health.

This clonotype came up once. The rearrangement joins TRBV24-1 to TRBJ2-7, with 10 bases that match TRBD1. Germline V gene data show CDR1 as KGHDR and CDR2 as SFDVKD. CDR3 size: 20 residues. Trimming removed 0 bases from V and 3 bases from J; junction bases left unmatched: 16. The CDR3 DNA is TGTGCCACCAGTGATTTGGGCCCCCTGAGGGACAGGGGCGCTGACTACGAGCAGTACTTC. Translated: CATSDLGPLRDRGADYEQYF.

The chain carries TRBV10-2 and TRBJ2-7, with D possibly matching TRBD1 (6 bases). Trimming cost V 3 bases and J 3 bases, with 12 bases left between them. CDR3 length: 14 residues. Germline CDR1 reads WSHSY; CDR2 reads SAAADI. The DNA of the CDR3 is TGCGCCAGCAGTGAACAGGGACCCAACTACGAGCAGTACTTC. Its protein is CASSEQGPNYEQYF.

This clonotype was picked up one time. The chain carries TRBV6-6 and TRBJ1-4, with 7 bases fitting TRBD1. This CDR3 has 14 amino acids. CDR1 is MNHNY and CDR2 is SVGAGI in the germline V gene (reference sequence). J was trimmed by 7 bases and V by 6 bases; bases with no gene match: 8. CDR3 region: CASRTEGATEKLFF. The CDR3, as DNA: TGTGCCAGCAGAACGGAGGGGGCTACTGAAAAACTGTTTTTT.

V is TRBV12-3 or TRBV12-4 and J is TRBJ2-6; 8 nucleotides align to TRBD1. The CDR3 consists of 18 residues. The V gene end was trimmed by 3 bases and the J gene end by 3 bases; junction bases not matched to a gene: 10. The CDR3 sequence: CASSFSSGQGVGANVLTF. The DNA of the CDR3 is TGTGCCAGCAGTTTTTCCAGTGGACAGGGTGTTGGGGCCAACGTCCTGACTTTC.

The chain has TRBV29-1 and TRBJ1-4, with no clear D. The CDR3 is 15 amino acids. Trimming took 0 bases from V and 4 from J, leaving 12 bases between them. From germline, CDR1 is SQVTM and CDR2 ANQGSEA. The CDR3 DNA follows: TGCAGCGTTGAAGATCGAAGGAAATTTAATGAAAAACTGTTTTTT. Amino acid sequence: CSVEDRRKFNEKLFF.

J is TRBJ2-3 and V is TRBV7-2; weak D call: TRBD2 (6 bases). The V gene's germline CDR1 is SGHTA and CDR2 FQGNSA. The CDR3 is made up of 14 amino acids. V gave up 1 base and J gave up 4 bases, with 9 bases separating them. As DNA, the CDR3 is TGTGCCAGCAGCTTAGAGGGAGGTGCAGATACGCAGTATTTT. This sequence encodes CASSLEGGADTQYF.

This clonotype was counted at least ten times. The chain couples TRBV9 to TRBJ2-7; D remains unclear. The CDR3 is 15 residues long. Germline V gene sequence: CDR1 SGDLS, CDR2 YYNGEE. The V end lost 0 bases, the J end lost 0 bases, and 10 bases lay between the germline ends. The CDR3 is CASSVGYLSSYEQYF. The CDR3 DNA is TGTGCCAGCAGCGTAGGATATTTAAGCTCCTACGAGCAGTACTTC.

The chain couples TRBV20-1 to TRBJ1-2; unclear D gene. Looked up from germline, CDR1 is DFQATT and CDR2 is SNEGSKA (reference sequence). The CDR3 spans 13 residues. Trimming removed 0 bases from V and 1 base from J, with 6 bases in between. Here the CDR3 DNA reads TGCAGTGCTAGAGAGTCCTATAACTATGGCTACACCTTC. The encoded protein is CSARESYNYGYTF.

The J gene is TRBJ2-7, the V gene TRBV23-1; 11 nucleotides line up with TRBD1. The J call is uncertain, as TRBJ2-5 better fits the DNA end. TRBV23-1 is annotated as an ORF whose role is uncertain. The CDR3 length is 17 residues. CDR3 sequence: CASSQSSGTGGKETQYF. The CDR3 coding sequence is TGCGCCAGCAGTCAATCGAGCGGGACAGGGGGAAAGGAGACCCAGTACTTC.

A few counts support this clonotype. The CDR3 DNA follows: TGTGCCAGCAGCTACGGACACCAAGAGACCCAGTACTTC. Protein: CASSYGHQETQYF. This sequence joins TRBV7-2 and TRBJ2-5; no definite D call. Germline V lookup: CDR1 SGHTA, CDR2 FQGNSA. The CDR3 loop spans 13 amino acids. The ends were cut back, 4 bases at V and 0 bases at J, with 6 bases in the middle.

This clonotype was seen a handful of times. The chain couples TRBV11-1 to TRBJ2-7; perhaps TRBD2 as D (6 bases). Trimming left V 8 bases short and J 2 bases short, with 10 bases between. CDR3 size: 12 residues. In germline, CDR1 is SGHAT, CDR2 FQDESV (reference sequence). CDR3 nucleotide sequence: TGTGCCAGCGGGGGGTCGACCTACGAGCAGTACTTC. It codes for CASGGSTYEQYF. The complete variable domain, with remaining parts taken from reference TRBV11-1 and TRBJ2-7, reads EAEVAQSPRYKITEKSQAVAFWCDPISGHATLYWYRQILGQGPELLVQFQDESVVDDSQLPKDRFSAERLKGVDSTLKIQPAELGDSAMYLCASGGSTYEQYFGPGTRLTVT.

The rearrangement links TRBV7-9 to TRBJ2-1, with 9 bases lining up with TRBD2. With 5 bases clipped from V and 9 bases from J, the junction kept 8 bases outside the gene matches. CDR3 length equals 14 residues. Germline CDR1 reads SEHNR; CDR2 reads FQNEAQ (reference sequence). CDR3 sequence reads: CASSTSGGSSEQFF. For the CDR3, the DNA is TGTGCCAGCAGCACAAGCGGGGGGAGTTCTGAGCAGTTCTTC.

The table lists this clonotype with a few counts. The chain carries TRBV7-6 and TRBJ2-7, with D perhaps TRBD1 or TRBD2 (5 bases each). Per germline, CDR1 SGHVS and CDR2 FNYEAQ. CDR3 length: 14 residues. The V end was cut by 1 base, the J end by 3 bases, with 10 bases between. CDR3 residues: CASSLGGTRYEQYF. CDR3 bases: TGTGCCAGCAGCTTAGGGGGGACCCGCTACGAGCAGTACTTC.

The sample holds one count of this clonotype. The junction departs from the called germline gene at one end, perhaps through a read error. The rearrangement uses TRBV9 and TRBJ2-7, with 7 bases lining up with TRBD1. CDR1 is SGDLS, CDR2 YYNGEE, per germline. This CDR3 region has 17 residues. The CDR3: CASGVPIQGVCSYEQYF. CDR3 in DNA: TGTGCCAGCGGCGTACCGATCCAGGGGGTATGCTCCTACGAGCAGTACTTC.

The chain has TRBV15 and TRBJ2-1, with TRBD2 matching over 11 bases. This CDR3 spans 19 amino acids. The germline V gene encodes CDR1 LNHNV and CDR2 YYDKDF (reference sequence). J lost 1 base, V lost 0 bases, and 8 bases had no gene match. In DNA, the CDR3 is TGTGCCACCAGCAGAGATCCAAGACTAGCGGGACTTTCCTACAATGAGCAGTTCTTC. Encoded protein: CATSRDPRLAGLSYNEQFF.

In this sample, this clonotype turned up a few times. CDR3 residues: CATGTGNWGGYTF. The CDR3 region has the DNA TGCGCCACCGGGACAGGCAACTGGGGTGGCTACACCTTC. The chain is built from TRBV5-1 and TRBJ1-2; 8 bases align to TRBD1. J gave up 7 bases and V 9 bases, and 11 bases lay outside the gene matches. CDR3 length: 13 residues. The V gene's germline CDR1 is SGHRS and CDR2 YFSETQ.

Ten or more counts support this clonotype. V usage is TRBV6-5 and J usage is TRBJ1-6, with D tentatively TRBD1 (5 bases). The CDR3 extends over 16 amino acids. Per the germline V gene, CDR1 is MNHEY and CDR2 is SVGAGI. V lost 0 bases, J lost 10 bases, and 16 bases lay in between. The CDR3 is CASSYSGSGKRSPLHF. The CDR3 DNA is TGTGCCAGCAGTTACTCAGGTTCAGGGAAACGGTCACCCCTCCACTTT.

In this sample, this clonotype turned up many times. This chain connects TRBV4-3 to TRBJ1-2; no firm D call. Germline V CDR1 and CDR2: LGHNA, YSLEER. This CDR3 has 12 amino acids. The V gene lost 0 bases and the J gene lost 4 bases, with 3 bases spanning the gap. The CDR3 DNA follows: TGCGCCAGCAGCCAAGATGGCTATGGCTACACCTTC. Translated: CASSQDGYGYTF.

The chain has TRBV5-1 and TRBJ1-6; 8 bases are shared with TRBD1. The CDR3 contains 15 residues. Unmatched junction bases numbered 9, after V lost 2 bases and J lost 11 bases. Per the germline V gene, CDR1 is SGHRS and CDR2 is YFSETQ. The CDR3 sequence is CASSLYRGMNAPLHF. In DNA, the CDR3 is TGCGCCAGCAGCTTATACAGGGGGATGAATGCACCCCTCCACTTT.

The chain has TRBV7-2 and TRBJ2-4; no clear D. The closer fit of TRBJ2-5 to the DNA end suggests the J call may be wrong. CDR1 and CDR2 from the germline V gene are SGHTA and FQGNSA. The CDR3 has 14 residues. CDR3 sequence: CASSLDLPKETQYF. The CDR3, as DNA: TGTGCCAGCAGCTTAGATCTTCCGAAGGAGACCCAGTACTTC.

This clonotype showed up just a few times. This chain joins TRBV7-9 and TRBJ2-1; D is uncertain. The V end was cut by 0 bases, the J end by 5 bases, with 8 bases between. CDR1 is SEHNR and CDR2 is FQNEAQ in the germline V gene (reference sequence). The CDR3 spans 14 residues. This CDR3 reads CASSLAGGDNEQFF. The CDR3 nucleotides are TGTGCCAGCAGCTTAGCGGGCGGCGACAATGAGCAGTTCTTC.

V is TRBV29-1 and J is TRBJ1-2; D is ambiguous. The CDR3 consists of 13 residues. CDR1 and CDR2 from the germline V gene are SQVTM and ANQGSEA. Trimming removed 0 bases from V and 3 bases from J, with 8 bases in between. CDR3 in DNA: TGCAGCGTTGAAGAGGACGGATACTATGGCTACACCTTC. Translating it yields CSVEEDGYYGYTF.

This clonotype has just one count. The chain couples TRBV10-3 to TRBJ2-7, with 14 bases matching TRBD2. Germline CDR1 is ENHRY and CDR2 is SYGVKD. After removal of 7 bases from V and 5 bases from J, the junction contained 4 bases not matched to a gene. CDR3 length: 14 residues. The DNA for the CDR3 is TGTGCCATCACCGGACTAGCGGGAGGTAACGAGCAGTACTTC. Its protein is CAITGLAGGNEQYF.

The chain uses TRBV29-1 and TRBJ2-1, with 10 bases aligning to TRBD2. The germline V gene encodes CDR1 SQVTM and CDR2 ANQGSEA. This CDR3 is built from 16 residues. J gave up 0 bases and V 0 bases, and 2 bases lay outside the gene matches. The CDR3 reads CSVEDERGGSYNEQFF. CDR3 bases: TGCAGCGTTGAAGATGAGCGGGGGGGCTCCTACAATGAGCAGTTCTTC.

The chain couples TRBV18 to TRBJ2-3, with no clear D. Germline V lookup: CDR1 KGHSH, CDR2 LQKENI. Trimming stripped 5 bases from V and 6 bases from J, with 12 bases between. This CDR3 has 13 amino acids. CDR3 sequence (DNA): TGTGCCAGCTCAACCGGCTCTCAGGATACGCAGTATTTT. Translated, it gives CASSTGSQDTQYF.

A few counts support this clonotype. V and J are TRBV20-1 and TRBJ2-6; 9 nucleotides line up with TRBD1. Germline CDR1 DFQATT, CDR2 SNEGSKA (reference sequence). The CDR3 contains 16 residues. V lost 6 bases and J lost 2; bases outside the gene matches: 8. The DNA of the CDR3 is TGCAGTGCGGACCGGGACAGGGCAACTGGGGCCAACGTCCTGACTTTC. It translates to CSADRDRATGANVLTF.

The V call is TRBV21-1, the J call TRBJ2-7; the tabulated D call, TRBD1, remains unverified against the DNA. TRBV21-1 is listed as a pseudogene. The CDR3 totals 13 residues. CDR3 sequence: CASPETGEHEQYF. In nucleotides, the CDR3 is TGTGCCAGCCCTGAGACAGGGGAACACGAGCAGTACTTC.